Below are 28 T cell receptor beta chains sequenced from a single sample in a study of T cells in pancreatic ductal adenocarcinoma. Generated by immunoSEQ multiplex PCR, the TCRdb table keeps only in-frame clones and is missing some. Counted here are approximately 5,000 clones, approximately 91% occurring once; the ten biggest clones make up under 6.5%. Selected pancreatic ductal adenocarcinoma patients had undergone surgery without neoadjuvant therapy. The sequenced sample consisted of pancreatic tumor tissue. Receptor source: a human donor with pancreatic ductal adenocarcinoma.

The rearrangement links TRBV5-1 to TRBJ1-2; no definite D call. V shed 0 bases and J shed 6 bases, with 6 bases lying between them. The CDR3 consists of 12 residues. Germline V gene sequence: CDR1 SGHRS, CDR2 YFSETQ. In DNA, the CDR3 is TGCGCCAGCAGCTTGGACGGGAATGGCTACACCTTC. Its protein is CASSLDGNGYTF.

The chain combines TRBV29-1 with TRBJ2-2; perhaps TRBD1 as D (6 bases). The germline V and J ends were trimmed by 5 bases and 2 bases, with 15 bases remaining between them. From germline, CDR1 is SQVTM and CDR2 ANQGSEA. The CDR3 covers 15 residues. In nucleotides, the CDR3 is TGCAGCGTTATTAGGACAGACTCAAACACCGGGGAGCTGTTTTTT. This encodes CSVIRTDSNTGELFF.

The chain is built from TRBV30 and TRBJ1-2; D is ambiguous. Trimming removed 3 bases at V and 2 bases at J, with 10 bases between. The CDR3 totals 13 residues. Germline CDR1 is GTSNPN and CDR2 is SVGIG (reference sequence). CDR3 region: CAWRGPGNYGYTF. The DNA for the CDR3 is TGTGCCTGGAGGGGTCCCGGGAACTATGGCTACACCTTC.

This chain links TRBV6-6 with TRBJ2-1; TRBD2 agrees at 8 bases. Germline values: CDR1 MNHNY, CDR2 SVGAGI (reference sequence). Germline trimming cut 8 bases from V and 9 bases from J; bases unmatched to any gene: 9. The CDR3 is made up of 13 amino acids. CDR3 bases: TGTGCCAGCTCCGGGACTAGACTGGGTGAGCAGTTCTTC. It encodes CASSGTRLGEQFF.

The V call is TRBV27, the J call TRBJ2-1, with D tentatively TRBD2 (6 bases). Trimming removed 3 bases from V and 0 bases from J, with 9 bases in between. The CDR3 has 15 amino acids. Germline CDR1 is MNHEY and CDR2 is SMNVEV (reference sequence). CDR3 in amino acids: CASSLEGSSYNEQFF. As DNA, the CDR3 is TGTGCCAGCAGTTTGGAGGGTAGCTCCTACAATGAGCAGTTCTTC.

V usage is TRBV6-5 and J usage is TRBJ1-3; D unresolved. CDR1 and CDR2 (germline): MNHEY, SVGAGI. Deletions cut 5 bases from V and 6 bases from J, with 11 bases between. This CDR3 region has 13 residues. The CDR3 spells CASSEGAENTIYF. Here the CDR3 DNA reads TGTGCCAGCAGTGAGGGTGCGGAAAACACCATATATTTT.

The CDR3 region has the DNA TGCACCAGCAGTCCTTCGGCAGGGAACCATCAGCCCCAGCATTTT. Its protein product is CTSSPSAGNHQPQHF. This chain links TRBV1 with TRBJ1-5; the DNA was not used to check the table's D call, TRBD1. TRBV1 is a recognized pseudogene. The CDR3 loop spans 15 amino acids.

The CDR3 here is CASSELGGRNTEAFF. The DNA for the CDR3 is TGTGCCAGCAGTGAATTAGGGGGGAGAAACACTGAAGCTTTCTTT. V and J are TRBV2 and TRBJ1-1; a possible D gene is TRBD1 (6 bases). The CDR3 has 15 residues. V lost 2 bases, J lost 2 bases, and 12 bases lay in between. The V gene's germline CDR1 is SNHLY and CDR2 FYNNEI.

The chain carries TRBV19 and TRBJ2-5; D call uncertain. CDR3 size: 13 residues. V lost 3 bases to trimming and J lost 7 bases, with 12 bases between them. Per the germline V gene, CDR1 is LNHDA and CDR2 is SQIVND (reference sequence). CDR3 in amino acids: CASSISGLGTQYF. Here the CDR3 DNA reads TGTGCCAGTAGTATTTCGGGTCTAGGGACCCAGTACTTC.

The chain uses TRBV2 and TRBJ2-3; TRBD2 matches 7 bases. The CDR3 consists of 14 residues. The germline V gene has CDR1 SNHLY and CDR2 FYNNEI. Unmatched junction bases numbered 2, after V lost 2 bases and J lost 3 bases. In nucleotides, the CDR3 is TGTGCCAGCAGTGAATCTAGCGGAACAGATACGCAGTATTTT. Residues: CASSESSGTDTQYF.

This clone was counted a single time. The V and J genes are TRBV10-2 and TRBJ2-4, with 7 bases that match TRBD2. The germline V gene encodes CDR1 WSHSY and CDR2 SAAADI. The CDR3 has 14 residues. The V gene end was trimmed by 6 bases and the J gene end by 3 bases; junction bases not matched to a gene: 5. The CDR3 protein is CASRPPGGKNIQYF. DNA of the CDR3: TGCGCCAGCAGGCCCCCGGGGGGCAAAAACATTCAGTACTTC.

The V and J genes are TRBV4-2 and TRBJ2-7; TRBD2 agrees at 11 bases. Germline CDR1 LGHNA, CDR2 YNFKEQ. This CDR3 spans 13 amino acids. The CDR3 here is CGHCSGGAWEQYF. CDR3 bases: TGTGGACATTGTAGCGGGGGGGCTTGGGAGCAGTACTTC.

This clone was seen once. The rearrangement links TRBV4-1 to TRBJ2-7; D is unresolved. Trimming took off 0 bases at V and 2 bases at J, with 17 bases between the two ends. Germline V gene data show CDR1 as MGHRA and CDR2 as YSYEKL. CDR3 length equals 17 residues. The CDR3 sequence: CASSQDFRAASPYEQYF. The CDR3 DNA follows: TGCGCCAGCAGCCAAGATTTTAGGGCAGCCTCACCCTACGAGCAGTACTTC.

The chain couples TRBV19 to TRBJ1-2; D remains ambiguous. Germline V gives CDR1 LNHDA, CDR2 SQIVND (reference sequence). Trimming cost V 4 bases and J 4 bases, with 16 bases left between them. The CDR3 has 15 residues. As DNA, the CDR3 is TGTGCCAGTAGTACCCGCCTCGGCAGTTCCTATGGCTACACCTTC. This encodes CASSTRLGSSYGYTF.

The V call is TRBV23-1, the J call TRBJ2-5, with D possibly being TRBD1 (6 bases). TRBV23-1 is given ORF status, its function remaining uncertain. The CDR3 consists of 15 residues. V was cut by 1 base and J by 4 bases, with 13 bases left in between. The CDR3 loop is CASSQWPGEIETQYF. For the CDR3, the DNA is TGCGCCAGCAGTCAATGGCCAGGGGAGATAGAGACCCAGTACTTC.

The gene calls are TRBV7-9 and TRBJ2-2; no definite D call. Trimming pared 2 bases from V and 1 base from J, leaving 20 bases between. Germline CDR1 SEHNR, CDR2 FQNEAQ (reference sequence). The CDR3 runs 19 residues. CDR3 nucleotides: TGTGCCAGCAGCTTATGGCCCTCCTCTCATACAAAGAACACCGGGGAGCTGTTTTTT. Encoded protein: CASSLWPSSHTKNTGELFF.

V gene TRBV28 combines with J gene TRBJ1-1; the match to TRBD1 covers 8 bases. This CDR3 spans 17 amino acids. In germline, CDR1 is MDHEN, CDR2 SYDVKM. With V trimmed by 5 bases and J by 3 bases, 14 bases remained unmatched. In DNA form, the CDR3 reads TGTGCCAGCAGTCCCAATCACAGGGGGAAAAGGTACACTGAAGCTTTCTTT. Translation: CASSPNHRGKRYTEAFF.

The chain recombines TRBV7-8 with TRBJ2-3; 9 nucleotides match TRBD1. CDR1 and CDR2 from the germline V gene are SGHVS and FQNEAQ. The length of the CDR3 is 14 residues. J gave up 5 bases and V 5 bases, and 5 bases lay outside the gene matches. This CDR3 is CASSVGQGKDTQYF. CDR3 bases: TGTGCCAGCAGCGTGGGACAGGGTAAAGATACGCAGTATTTT.

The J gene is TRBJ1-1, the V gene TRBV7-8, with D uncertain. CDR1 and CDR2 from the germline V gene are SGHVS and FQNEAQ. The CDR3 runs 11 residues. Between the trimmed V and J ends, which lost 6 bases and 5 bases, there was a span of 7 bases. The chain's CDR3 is CASRGGTEAFF. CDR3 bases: TGTGCCAGCAGAGGAGGGACTGAAGCTTTCTTT.

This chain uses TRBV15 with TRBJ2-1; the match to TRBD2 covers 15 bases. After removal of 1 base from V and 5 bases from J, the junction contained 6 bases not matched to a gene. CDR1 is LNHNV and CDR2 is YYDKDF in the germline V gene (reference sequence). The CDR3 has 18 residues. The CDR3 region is CATSRGTSGRAGDNEQFF. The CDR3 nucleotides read TGTGCCACCAGCAGAGGGACTAGCGGGAGGGCAGGGGACAATGAGCAGTTCTTC.

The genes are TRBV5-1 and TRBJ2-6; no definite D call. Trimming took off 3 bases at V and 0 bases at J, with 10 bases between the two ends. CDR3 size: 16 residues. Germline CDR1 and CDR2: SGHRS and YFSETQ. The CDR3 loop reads CASSWDTFSGANVLTF. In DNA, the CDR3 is TGCGCCAGCAGCTGGGATACTTTCTCTGGGGCCAACGTCCTGACTTTC.

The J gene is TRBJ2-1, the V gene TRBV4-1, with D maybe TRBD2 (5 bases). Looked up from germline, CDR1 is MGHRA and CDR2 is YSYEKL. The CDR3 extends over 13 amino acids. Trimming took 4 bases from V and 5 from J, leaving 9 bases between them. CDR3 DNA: TGCGCCAGCAGCCCTCAGCGGAACAATGAGCAGTTCTTC. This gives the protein CASSPQRNNEQFF.

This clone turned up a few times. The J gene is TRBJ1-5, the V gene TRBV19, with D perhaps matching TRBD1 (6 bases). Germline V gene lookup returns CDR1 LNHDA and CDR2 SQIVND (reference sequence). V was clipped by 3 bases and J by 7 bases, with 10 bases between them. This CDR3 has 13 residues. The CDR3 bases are TGTGCCAGTAGTATGATGGACAGACAGCCCCAGCATTTT. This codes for CASSMMDRQPQHF.

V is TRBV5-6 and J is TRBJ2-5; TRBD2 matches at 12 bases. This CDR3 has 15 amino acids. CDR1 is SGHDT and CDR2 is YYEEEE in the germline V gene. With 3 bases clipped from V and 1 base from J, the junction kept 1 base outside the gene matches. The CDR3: CASSSSGGAQETQYF. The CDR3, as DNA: TGTGCCAGCAGCTCTAGCGGGGGGGCCCAAGAGACCCAGTACTTC. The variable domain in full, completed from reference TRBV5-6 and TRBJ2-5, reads DAGVTQSPTHLIKTRGQQVTLRCSPKSGHDTVSWYQQALGQGPQFIFQYYEEEERQRGNFPDRFSGHQFPNYSSELNVNALLLGDSALYLCASSSSGGAQETQYFGPGTRLLVL.

CDR3 in DNA: TGTGCCAGCTCACCCGGGAGCGTCAGGGAGCAGTACTTC. It specifies CASSPGSVREQYF. The genes are TRBV18 and TRBJ2-7, with D possibly being TRBD2 (6 bases). The CDR3 is 13 residues long. V was shortened by 3 bases and J by 7 bases, with 13 bases between the two germline ends. The germline CDR1 and CDR2 sequences are KGHSH and LQKENI.

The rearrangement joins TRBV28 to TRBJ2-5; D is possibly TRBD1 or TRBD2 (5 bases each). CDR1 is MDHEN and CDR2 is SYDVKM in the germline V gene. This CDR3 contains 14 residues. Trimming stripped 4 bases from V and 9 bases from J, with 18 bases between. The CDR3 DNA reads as TGTGCCAGCAGTTCCCCCGGGACCCGGTGGGCCCAGTACTTC. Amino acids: CASSSPGTRWAQYF.

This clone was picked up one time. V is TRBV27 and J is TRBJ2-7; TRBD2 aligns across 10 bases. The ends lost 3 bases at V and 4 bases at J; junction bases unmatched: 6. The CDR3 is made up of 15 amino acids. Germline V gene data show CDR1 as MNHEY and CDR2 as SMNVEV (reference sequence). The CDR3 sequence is CASSLASGSIYEQYF. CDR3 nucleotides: TGTGCCAGCAGTTTGGCTAGCGGGAGTATATACGAGCAGTACTTC.

The CDR3 protein is CASGAGQPQHF. Here the CDR3 DNA reads TGTGCCAGTGGCGCGGGTCAGCCCCAGCATTTT. This chain joins TRBV19 and TRBJ1-5, with D hard to call. With 8 bases removed from V and 6 bases from J, the gap between germline ends came to 8 bases. Germline V gene data show CDR1 as LNHDA and CDR2 as SQIVND (reference sequence). The length of the CDR3 is 11 residues.